This T cell receptor (beta chain) was recovered during a study of PD-1 blockade in classical Hodgkin lymphoma. The repertoire was sequenced with immunoSEQ multiplex PCR; TCRdb's copy has only in-frame clones and lacks some. The table has approximately 93,000 clones, 78% seen once. As for time point: cycle 4 day 1 (C4D1), after 6 weeks of nivolumab. Each patient's relapse followed autologous stem cell transplantation, and brentuximab vedotin exposure varied. As for this clone: Its antigen is unidentified.

Germline CDR1 reads LNHNV; CDR2 reads YYDKDF (reference sequence). V dropped 0 bases and J dropped 4 bases, with 10 bases sitting between them. CDR3 length: 14 residues. Broader study findings: Lower baseline TCR diversity marked trial partial responders and progressors. At C4D1, TCR diversity had climbed significantly for CD4+ cells, though not for CD8+ cells.

The receptor was isolated from a human donor with classical Hodgkin lymphoma. The material was peripheral blood mononuclear cells (PBMCs), obtained before the fourth cycle of nivolumab. This rearrangement joins TRBV15 to TRBJ2-7; unclear D gene. CDR3 DNA sequence: TGTGCCACCAGCAGAGATGCCGGGTGGTACGAGCAGTACTTC. Translating gives CATSRDAGWYEQYF.